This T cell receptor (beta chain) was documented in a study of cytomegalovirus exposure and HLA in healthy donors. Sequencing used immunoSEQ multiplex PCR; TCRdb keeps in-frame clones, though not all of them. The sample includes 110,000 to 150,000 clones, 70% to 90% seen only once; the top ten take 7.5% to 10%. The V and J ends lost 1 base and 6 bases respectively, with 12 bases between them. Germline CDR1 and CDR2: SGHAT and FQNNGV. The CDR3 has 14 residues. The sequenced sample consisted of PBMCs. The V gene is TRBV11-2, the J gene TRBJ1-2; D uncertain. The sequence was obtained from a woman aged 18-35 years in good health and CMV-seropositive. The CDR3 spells CASSLVPRSHGYTF. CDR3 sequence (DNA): TGTGCCAGCAGCTTAGTACCCAGATCCCATGGCTACACCTTC.